This T cell receptor beta chain was sequenced in a study of human T cells and chemical hapten exposure. TCRdb redid the calling of the RACE reads with MiXCR, one entry per CDR3 protein. Of 87,000 or so distinct CDR3 sequences in the sample, 8% to 10% were seen once. J was trimmed by 7 bases and V by 4 bases; bases with no gene match: 10. The V gene's germline CDR1 is SQVTM and CDR2 ANQGSEA. The CDR3 length is 14 residues. Time point given: pre-sensitization, week 0. Treatment of the sample: therapeutic diphenylcyclopropenone sensitization with weekly scalp DPC. The clonotype comes from a woman aged 40-49 years with alopecia areata. Some clones in this sample may be carry-over from other donors' samples. J is TRBJ1-5 and V is TRBV29-1, with 7 positions matching TRBD1. Sample: whole blood, taken in connection with sensitization to the hapten diphenylcyclopropenone (DPC). The CDR3 DNA is TGCAGCGTTGCACAGGGGAGCGGAAGCCAGCCCCAGCATTTT. It encodes CSVAQGSGSQPQHF.